This is a list of T cell receptor beta chains from one sample in a study of blood T cell repertoires in COVID-19. The assay was immunoSEQ multiplex PCR, and TCRdb's table has in-frame clones only and misses some. The table lists some 77,000 clones, about four fifths of them singletons. Sequenced input: peripheral blood. The receptors stem from a woman in her 70s with acute or convalescent COVID-19. Both conserved end residues are part of each CDR3. The D gene is left open where the match is weak. Some rows have no size entry. The others give once, few or many, or a class for an expanded clone.

v_gene	d_gene	abundance	j_gene	CDR3nt	CDR3aa
TRBV10-2	TRBD2	NA	TRBJ2-1	TGCGCCAGCAGTGAGGGGGGCGGGAGGAGGGGCGATGAGCAGTTCTTC	CASSEGGGRRGDEQFF
TRBV19	NA	NA	TRBJ1-1	TGTGCCAGTAGTCCTTTAGGGCAGGGGAACACTGAAGCTTTCTTT	CASSPLGQGNTEAFF
TRBV5-6	NA	NA	TRBJ1-1	TGTGCCAGCAGCTTGGGGACAGACAAGAACACTGAAGCTTTCTTT	CASSLGTDKNTEAFF
TRBV28	TRBD1	once	TRBJ1-2	TGTGCCAGCAGGACAGGGGGCTCTAACTATGGCTACACCTTC	CASRTGGSNYGYTF
TRBV29-1	NA	NA	TRBJ1-1	TGCAGCGTTGAAGATCTTATCACTGAAGCTTTCTTT	CSVEDLITEAFF
TRBV5-1	NA	few	TRBJ1-1	TGCGCCAGCAGCTTGGTGTGGGAGACTGAAGCTTTCTTT	CASSLVWETEAFF
TRBV5-1	NA	NA	TRBJ1-1	TGCGCCAGCAGCTTGGCAAGACAGGACACTGAAGCTTTCTTT	CASSLARQDTEAFF
TRBV9	TRBD2	once	TRBJ2-2	TGTGCCAGCAGCGGCCCCCTCGAGCGGGAGGGCCGTGCCGGGGAGCTGTTTTTT	CASSGPLEREGRAGELFF
TRBV18	NA	NA	TRBJ1-2	TGTGCCAGCTCACCGCACAGGGAGACGGGCTACACCTTC	CASSPHRETGYTF
TRBV6-1	NA	NA	TRBJ1-2	TGTGCCAGCAGTGAAGGCTCTGCAGGGGCGAGAGGCTACACCTTC	CASSEGSAGARGYTF
TRBV11-3	TRBD1	NA	TRBJ2-7	TGTGCCAGCAGCCTGACAGGGGCGGCCGAGCAGTACTTC	CASSLTGAAEQYF
TRBV3-1/TRBV3-2	NA	few	TRBJ1-6	TGTGCCAGCAGGCAAAGGGGTTCGGGGGATTCACCCCTCCACTTT	CASRQRGSGDSPLHF
TRBV28	TRBD2	NA	TRBJ2-1	TGTGCCAGCAGTTTTTTTAGCGGGAGGTTCTACAATGAGCAGTTCTTC	CASSFFSGRFYNEQFF
TRBV2	TRBD1	NA	TRBJ1-3	TGTGCCAGCAGTTTGACAGGGGTTACTGGAAACACCATATATTTT	CASSLTGVTGNTIYF
TRBV11-2	NA	NA	TRBJ2-7	TGTGCCAGCAGCTTAGGAATTGAGGGGGTTCCCCACGAGCAGTACTTC	CASSLGIEGVPHEQYF
TRBV28	TRBD1	NA	TRBJ1-5	TGTGCCAGCAGCCTGGACAGGGTTATTCCTTATAGCAATCAGCCCCAGCATTTT	CASSLDRVIPYSNQPQHF
TRBV7-3	NA	NA	TRBJ2-6	TGTGCCAGCAGCTTAATGGCGGGCCCCTCTGGGGCCAACGTCCTGACTTTC	CASSLMAGPSGANVLTF
TRBV19	NA	NA	TRBJ1-5	TGTGCCAGTAGTATCGGTGTCTCAGGGGCTTCCTTCAATCAGCCCCAGCATTTT	CASSIGVSGASFNQPQHF
TRBV9	NA	NA	TRBJ2-1	TGTGCCAGCAGCGCCGGACAGACTCGAACCTACAATGAGCAGTTCTTC	CASSAGQTRTYNEQFF
TRBV13	TRBD1	NA	TRBJ1-1	TGTGCCAGCAGCTCCCTCACAGGGGGCGGAAACACTGAAGCTTTCTTT	CASSSLTGGGNTEAFF
TRBV15	TRBD1	NA	TRBJ1-1	TGTGCCACCAGCATCGACAGGGGGGGCACTGAAGCTTTCTTT	CATSIDRGGTEAFF
TRBV21-1	NA	NA	TRBJ2-1	TGTGCCAGCAGCAAAGGGGACAGGGGGCATGAGCAGTTCTTC	CASSKGDRGHEQFF
TRBV2	NA	few	TRBJ2-3	TGTGCCAGCAGTGATAATGGCAGGAGCACAGATACGCAGTATTTT	CASSDNGRSTDTQYF
TRBV7-2	TRBD1	NA	TRBJ2-7	TGTGCCAGCAGCTTAAGGGACAGGGGTTGGCGCGAGCAGTACTTC	CASSLRDRGWREQYF
TRBV28	TRBD1	once	TRBJ2-5	TGTGCCAGCAGCTTAGGCGGACAGGGGGGAGAGACCCAGTACTTC	CASSLGGQGGETQYF
TRBV5-1	TRBD2	NA	TRBJ2-3	TGCGCCAGCAGCTTGGGGTCAGGCGGGAGGCACACAGATACGCAGTATTTT	CASSLGSGGRHTDTQYF